The 16 T cell receptor beta chains given below trace back to one sample, sequenced in a study of blood T cells in healthy people across ages. The authors ran a second PCR of 7 to 11 cycles using a sample-barcoded 5' primer and a J-beta primer mix. TCRdb used MiXCR to reprocess the 5' RACE reads, holding one entry per CDR3 protein. Here the sample spans more than 1,000,000 distinct CDR3 sequences, approximately 25% being singletons. These sequences were also reported in another study, on T cells of mothers and their children.

Sample: blood. These receptors were obtained from a girl aged 2 to 9 in good health.

The chain is built from TRBV7-9 and TRBJ2-1; tentatively, D is TRBD2 (5 bases). The J call may be incorrect, as the DNA end agrees better with TRBJ2-7. The CDR3 is made up of 9 amino acids. Germline V gives CDR1 SEHNR, CDR2 FQNEAQ (reference sequence). CDR3 amino acids: CATAEGQYF. The CDR3 DNA follows: TGTGCCACCGCCGAGGGGCAGTACTTC.

This clonotype occurred once. The CDR3 protein is CASSSGLAGILYQETQYF. CDR3 bases: TGTGCCAGCAGTAGCGGGCTAGCGGGGATCCTGTACCAAGAGACCCAGTACTTC. The chain couples TRBV27 to TRBJ2-5, with 9 bases that match TRBD2. Per the germline V gene, CDR1 is MNHEY and CDR2 is SMNVEV (reference sequence). The CDR3 consists of 18 residues. The V gene end was trimmed by 5 bases and the J gene end by 0 bases; junction bases not matched to a gene: 13.

The rearrangement links TRBV7-9 to TRBJ1-1; D is perhaps TRBD1 (5 bases). Trimming left V 5 bases short and J 6 bases short, with 16 bases between. The germline CDR1 and CDR2 sequences are SEHNR and FQNEAQ (reference sequence). The CDR3 totals 14 residues. CDR3 sequence reads: CASSTQAGTAEAFF. Written as DNA, the CDR3 is TGTGCCAGCAGCACTCAGGCGGGGACTGCTGAAGCTTTCTTT. Together with reference TRBV7-9 and TRBJ1-1, the CDR3 gives the full variable domain: DTGVSQNPRHKITKRGQNVTFRCDPISEHNRLYWYRQTLGQGPEFLTYFQNEAQLEKSRLLSDRFSAERPKGSFSTLEIQRTEQGDSAMYLCASSTQAGTAEAFFGQGTRLTVV.

This clonotype was detected a few times. The chain couples TRBV7-2 to TRBJ1-5; 7 positions match TRBD1. The CDR3 is made up of 13 amino acids. Germline V gene data show CDR1 as SGHTA and CDR2 as FQGNSA. The V segment lost 5 bases and the J segment 7 bases; nucleotides outside the gene matches: 5. The CDR3 nucleotides are TGTGCCAGCAGCCGGACAGGTGGCCAGCCCCAGCATTTT. Protein sequence: CASSRTGGQPQHF.

The V and J genes are TRBV7-2 and TRBJ2-7; 8 bases are a match to TRBD2. The V gene end was trimmed by 4 bases and the J gene end by 7 bases; junction bases not matched to a gene: 27. Germline lookup yields CDR1 SGHTA and CDR2 FQGNSA. The CDR3 is made up of 20 amino acids. CDR3: CASSSSLTLSGGGFFREQYF. In DNA form, the CDR3 reads TGTGCCAGCAGCTCTAGCCTCACTCTATCTGGCGGGGGGTTCTTTAGGGAGCAGTACTTC.

As to this clonotype: A much larger clone is a single base away; this may be a read error. The chain recombines TRBV28 with TRBJ2-3, with a possible D match to TRBD1 (5 bases). V was trimmed by 8 bases and J by 0 bases, leaving 9 bases between them. This CDR3 is 13 amino acids long. Germline values: CDR1 MDHEN, CDR2 SYDVKM. CDR3 bases: TGTGCCAGCGGCGACAGCAGCACAGATACGCAGTATTTT. This gives the protein CASGDSSTDTQYF.

The chain carries TRBV29-1 and TRBJ2-5, with no clear D. The tail of the sequence fits TRBJ2-1 better, so the J call may be wrong. The CDR3 consists of 13 residues. CDR1 is SQVTM, CDR2 ANQGSEA, per germline. The CDR3: CSVEEVDGNEQFF. The CDR3 DNA is TGCAGCGTTGAAGAGGTGGACGGCAATGAGCAGTTCTTC.

The chain links TRBV27 to TRBJ1-2; D not certain. The length of the CDR3 is 15 residues. V gave up 2 bases and J gave up 0 bases, with 10 bases separating them. Looked up from germline, CDR1 is MNHEY and CDR2 is SMNVEV (reference sequence). The CDR3 is CASSLHGGPNYGYTF. CDR3 nucleotide sequence: TGTGCCAGCAGTTTACACGGAGGGCCTAACTATGGCTACACCTTC.

This sequence joins TRBV27 and TRBJ2-7; D may be TRBD2 (6 bases). V was trimmed by 3 bases and J by 5 bases, leaving 14 bases between them. Germline V gene data show CDR1 as MNHEY and CDR2 as SMNVEV (reference sequence). There are 14 residues in the CDR3. CDR3 region: CASSLFGGSNEQYF. The CDR3 DNA reads as TGTGCCAGCAGTTTGTTTGGGGGGAGCAACGAGCAGTACTTC.

The table lists this clonotype with many counts. The chain links TRBV12-5 to TRBJ2-7; 7 bases fit TRBD2. The CDR3 runs 16 residues. Germline CDR1 is LGHNT and CDR2 is FRNRAP. Trimming at V came to 2 bases and at J to 5 bases, leaving 12 bases not matched to a gene. CDR3 amino acids: CASGLPRGSGRNEQYF. The DNA of the CDR3 is TGTGCTAGTGGTTTGCCCCGCGGTAGCGGGCGGAACGAGCAGTACTTC.

In its sample, this clonotype was seen a few times. The rearrangement uses TRBV29-1 and TRBJ1-1; 9 positions match TRBD1. V lost 1 base to trimming and J lost 4 bases; unmatched junction nucleotides: 10. CDR3 length equals 16 residues. Germline V gene sequence: CDR1 SQVTM, CDR2 ANQGSEA. Here the CDR3 DNA reads TGCAGCGTTGAAGTCTTCGGACAGGGGTCCCTCACTGAAGCTTTCTTT. Residues: CSVEVFGQGSLTEAFF.

This clonotype was recorded a few times. V usage is TRBV7-9 and J usage is TRBJ2-7; D is unresolved. Germline assignment: CDR1 SEHNR and CDR2 FQNEAQ (reference sequence). V shed 5 bases and J shed 7 bases, with 12 bases lying between them. The CDR3 sequence is 12 residues long. The CDR3 loop is CASSPGPVEQYF. In DNA form, the CDR3 reads TGTGCCAGCAGCCCCGGGCCTGTAGAGCAGTACTTC.

The V call is TRBV5-1, the J call TRBJ1-2; TRBD1 matches 8 bases. CDR1 SGHRS and CDR2 YFSETQ come from the germline V gene. The CDR3 is 17 amino acids. The V segment lost 0 bases and the J segment 5 bases; nucleotides outside the gene matches: 12. This CDR3 reads CASSLGQGRENQYGYTF. CDR3 in DNA: TGCGCCAGCAGCTTGGGACAGGGGCGAGAAAATCAATATGGCTACACCTTC.

This clonotype appeared a few times. This chain links TRBV2 with TRBJ2-5; 7 bases map to TRBD2. Trimming at V came to 1 base and at J to 3 bases, leaving 8 bases not matched to a gene. CDR1 is SNHLY and CDR2 is FYNNEI in the germline V gene. The CDR3 spans 16 residues. The CDR3 DNA reads as TGTGCCAGCAGTGAAGTCGGGAGGTCGGGCAAAGAGACCCAGTACTTC. Protein sequence: CASSEVGRSGKETQYF.

The chain joins TRBV20-1 to TRBJ2-3; D is unresolved. The V gene lost 0 bases and the J gene lost 3 bases, with 7 bases spanning the gap. The CDR3 length is 13 residues. Germline loops: CDR1 DFQATT, CDR2 SNEGSKA (reference sequence). Here the CDR3 DNA reads TGCAGTGCTAGAGATCTAGGGACAGATACGCAGTATTTT. Its protein product is CSARDLGTDTQYF.

This clonotype was picked up a small number of times. V gene TRBV18 combines with J gene TRBJ2-7; D is possibly TRBD1 (5 bases). The CDR3 has 15 residues. Trimming cost V 2 bases and J 3 bases, with 14 bases left between them. CDR1 and CDR2 (germline): KGHSH, LQKENI. The CDR3 region has the DNA TGTGCCAGCTCACCAAACCGAGACGGACACTACGAGCAGTACTTC. Translating gives CASSPNRDGHYEQYF.